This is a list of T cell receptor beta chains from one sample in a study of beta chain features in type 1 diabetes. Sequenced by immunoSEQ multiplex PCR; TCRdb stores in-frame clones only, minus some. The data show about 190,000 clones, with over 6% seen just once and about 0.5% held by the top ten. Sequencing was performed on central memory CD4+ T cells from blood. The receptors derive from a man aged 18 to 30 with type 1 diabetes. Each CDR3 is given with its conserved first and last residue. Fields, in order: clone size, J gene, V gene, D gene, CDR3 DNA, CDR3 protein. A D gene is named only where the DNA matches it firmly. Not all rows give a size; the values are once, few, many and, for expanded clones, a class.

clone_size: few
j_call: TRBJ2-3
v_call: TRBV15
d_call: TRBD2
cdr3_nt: TGTGCCACCAGCAGAGGGTCTAGCGGGAGTACAGATACGCAGTATTTT
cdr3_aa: CATSRGSSGSTDTQYF

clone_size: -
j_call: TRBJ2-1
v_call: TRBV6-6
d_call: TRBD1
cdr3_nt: TGTGCCAGCAGTTCGTCCAGACAGGGGAGGAATGAGCAGTTCTTC
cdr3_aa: CASSSSRQGRNEQFF

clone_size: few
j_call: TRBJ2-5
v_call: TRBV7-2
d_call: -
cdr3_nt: TGTGCCAGCAGCTTCCGGGGAGAGACCCAGTACTTC
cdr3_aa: CASSFRGETQYF

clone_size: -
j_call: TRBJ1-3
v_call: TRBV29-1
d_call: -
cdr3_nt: TGCAGCGGGGCAGGGTCTGGAAACACCATATATTTT
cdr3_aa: CSGAGSGNTIYF

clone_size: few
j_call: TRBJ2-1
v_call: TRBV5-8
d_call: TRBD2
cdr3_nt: TGTGCCAGCAGCTTGGCCTCGGGAGGGTGGGGTGAGCAGTTCTTC
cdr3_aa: CASSLASGGWGEQFF

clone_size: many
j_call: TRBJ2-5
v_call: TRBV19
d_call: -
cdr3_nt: TGTGCCAGTAGTAGAGACATCCAAGAGACCCAGTACTTC
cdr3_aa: CASSRDIQETQYF

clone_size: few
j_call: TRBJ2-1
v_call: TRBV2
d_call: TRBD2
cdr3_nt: TGTGCCAGCAGGGAGGGAGCGGGAAGTCACAATGAGCAGTTCTTC
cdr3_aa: CASREGAGSHNEQFF

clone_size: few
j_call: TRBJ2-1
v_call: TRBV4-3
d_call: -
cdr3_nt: TGCGCCAGCAGCCAGACCCGCGGGGGCAGCTCCTACAATGAGCAGTTCTTC
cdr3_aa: CASSQTRGGSSYNEQFF

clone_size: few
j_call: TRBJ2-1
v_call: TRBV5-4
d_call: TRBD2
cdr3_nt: TGTGCCAGCAGCTTCGGGGGGCTAGCGGGGATCAATGAGCAGTTCTTC
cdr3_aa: CASSFGGLAGINEQFF

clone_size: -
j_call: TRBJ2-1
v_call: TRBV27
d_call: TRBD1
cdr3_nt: TGTGCCAGCAGTCGCACACCCGGGACAGGGGGCAATGAGCAGTTCTTC
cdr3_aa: CASSRTPGTGGNEQFF

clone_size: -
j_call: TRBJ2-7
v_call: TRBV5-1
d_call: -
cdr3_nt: TGCGCCAGCAGCTTGGCAGGCCACTACGAGCAGTACTTC
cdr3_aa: CASSLAGHYEQYF

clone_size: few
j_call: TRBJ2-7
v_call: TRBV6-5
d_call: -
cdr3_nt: TGTGCCAGCAGTTACCCCGCCAGCTACGAGCAGTACTTC
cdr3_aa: CASSYPASYEQYF

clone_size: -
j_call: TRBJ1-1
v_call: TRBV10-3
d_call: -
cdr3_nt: TGTGCCATCAGCGACAAGGGAGGGACTGAAGCTTTCTTT
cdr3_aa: CAISDKGGTEAFF

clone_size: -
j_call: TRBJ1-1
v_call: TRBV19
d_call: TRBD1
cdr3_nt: TGTGCCAGTAGTATAAGGGCAGGACAGGGGGCTGAAGCTTTCTTT
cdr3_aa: CASSIRAGQGAEAFF

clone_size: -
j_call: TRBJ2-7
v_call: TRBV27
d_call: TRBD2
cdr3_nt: TGTGCCAGCAGTACGAGCGGGGGCTCCTACGAGCAGTACTTC
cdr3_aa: CASSTSGGSYEQYF

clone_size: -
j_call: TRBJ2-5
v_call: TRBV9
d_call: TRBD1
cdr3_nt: TGTGCCAGTCAAAAGACGGGACAGGGGAGCCAAGAGACCCAGTACTTC
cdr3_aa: CASQKTGQGSQETQYF

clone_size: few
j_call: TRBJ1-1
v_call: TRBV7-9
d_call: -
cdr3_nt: TGTGCCAGCAGCTATGGAGGAAAAGCTTTCTTT
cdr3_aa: CASSYGGKAFF

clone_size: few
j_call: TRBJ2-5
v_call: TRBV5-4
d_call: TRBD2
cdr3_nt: TGTGCCAGCAGCCCGGGGGTATCCAGCGGGGGGGCCCTTGAGACCCAGTACTTC
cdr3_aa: CASSPGVSSGGALETQYF

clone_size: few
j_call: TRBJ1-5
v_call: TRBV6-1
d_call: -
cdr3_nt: TGTGCCAGCAGTGTCCCTACAGGCCGGACGCTTAGCAATCAGCCCCAGCATTTT
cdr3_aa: CASSVPTGRTLSNQPQHF

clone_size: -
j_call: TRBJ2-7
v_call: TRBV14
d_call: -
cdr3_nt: TGTGCCAGCAGCCAATATCAGGGGCGAAGGGGGCAGTACTTC
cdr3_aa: CASSQYQGRRGQYF

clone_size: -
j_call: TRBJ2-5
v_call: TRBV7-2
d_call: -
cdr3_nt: TGTGCCAGCAGAGGGGGGGACCGGGAGACCCAGTACTTC
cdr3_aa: CASRGGDRETQYF

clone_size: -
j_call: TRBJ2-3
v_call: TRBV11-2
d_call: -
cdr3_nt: TGTGCCAGCAGCTTAGCGGTGCGGGCGGATACGCAGTATTTT
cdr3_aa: CASSLAVRADTQYF